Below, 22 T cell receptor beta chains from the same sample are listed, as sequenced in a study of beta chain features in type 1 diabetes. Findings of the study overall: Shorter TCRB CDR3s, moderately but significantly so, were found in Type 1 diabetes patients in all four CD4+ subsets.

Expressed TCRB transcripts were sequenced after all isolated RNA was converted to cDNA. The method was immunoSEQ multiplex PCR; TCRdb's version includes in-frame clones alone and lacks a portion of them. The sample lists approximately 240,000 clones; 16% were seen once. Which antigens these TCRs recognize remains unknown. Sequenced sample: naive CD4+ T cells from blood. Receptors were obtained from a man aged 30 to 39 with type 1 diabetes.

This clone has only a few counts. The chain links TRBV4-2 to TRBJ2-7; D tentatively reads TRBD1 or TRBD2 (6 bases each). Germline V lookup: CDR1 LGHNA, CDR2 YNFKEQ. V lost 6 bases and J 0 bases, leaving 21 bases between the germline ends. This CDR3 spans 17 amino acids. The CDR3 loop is CASRRGDPAVSSYEQYF. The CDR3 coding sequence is TGTGCCAGCAGAAGGGGGGACCCAGCGGTGAGCTCCTACGAGCAGTACTTC.

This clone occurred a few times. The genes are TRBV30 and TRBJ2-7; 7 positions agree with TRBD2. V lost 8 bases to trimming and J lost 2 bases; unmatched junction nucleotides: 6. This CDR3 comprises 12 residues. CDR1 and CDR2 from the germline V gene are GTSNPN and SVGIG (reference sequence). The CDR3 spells CAGGRAPYEQYF. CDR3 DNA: TGTGCCGGGGGGAGGGCCCCCTACGAGCAGTACTTC.

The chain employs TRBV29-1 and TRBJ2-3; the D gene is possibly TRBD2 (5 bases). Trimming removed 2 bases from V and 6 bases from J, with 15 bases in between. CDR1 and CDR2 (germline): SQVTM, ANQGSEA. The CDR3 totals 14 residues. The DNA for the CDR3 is TGCAGCGTTGAAAGATTGCTAGCAACGGATACGCAGTATTTT. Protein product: CSVERLLATDTQYF.

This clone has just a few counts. The CDR3 here is CSVERGSSYEQYF. In nucleotides, the CDR3 is TGCAGCGTTGAAAGGGGAAGCTCCTACGAGCAGTACTTC. The J gene is TRBJ2-7, the V gene TRBV29-1, with D perhaps matching TRBD1 (5 bases). CDR3 length: 13 amino acids. V shed 2 bases and J shed 0 bases, with 8 bases lying between them. The germline V gene encodes CDR1 SQVTM and CDR2 ANQGSEA.

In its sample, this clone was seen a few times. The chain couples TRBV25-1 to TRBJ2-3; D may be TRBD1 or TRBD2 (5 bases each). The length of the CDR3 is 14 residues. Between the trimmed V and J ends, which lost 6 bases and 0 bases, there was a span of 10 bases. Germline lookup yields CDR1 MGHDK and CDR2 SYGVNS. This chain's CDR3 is CASRRGESTDTQYF. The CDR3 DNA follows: TGTGCCAGCAGAAGAGGGGAGAGCACAGATACGCAGTATTTT.

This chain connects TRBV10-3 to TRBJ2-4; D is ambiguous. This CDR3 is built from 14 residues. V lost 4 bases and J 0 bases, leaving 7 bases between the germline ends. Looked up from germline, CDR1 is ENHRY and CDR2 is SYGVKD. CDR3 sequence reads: CAISGDLAKNIQYF. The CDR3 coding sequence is TGTGCCATCAGTGGCGATCTAGCCAAAAACATTCAGTACTTC.

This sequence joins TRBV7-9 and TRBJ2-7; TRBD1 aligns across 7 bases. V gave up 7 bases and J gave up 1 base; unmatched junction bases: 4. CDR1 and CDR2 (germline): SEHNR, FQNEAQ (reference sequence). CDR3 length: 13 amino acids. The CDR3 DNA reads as TGTGCCAGCACGACAGGGAAATCCTACGAGCAGTACTTC. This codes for CASTTGKSYEQYF.

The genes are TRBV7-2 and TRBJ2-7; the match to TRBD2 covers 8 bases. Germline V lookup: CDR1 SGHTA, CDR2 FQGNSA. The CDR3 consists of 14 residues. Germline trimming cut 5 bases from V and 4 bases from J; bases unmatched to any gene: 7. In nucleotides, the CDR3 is TGTGCCAGCAGCATCGCCTCTAGCGGGTACGAGCAGTACTTC. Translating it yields CASSIASSGYEQYF.

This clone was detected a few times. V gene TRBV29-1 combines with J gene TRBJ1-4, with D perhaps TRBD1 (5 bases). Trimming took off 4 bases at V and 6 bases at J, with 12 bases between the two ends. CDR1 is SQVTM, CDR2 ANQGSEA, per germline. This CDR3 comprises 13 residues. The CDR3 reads CSVGTGGDEKLFF. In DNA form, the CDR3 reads TGCAGCGTTGGTACAGGAGGTGATGAAAAACTGTTTTTT.

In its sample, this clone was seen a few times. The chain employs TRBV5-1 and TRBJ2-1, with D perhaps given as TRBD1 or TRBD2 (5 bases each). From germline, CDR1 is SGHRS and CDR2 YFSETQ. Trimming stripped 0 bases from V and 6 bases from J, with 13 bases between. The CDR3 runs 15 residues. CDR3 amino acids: CASSLGQRAPNEQFF. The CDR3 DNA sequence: TGCGCCAGCAGCTTGGGACAGAGGGCCCCCAATGAGCAGTTCTTC.

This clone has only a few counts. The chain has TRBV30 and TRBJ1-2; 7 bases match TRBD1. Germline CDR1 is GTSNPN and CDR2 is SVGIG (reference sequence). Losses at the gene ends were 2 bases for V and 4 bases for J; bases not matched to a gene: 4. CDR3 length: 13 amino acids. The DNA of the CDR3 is TGTGCCTGGAGTACGGGACAGAGCTATGGCTACACCTTC. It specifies CAWSTGQSYGYTF. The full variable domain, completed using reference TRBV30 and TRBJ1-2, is SQTIHQWPATLVQPVGSPLSLECTVEGTSNPNLYWYRQAAGRGLQLLFYSVGIGQISSEVPQNLSASRPQDRQFILSSKKLLLSDSGFYLCAWSTGQSYGYTFGSGTRLTVV.

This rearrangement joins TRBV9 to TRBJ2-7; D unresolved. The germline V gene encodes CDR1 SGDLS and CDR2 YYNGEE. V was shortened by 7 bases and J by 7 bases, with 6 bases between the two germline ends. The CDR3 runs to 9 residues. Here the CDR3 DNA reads TGTGCCAGCCCGGTTGAGCAGTACTTC. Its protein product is CASPVEQYF.

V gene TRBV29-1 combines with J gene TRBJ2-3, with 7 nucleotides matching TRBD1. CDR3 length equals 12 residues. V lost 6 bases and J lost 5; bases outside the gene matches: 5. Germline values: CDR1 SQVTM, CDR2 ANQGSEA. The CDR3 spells CSVGAGGDTQYF. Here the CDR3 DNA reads TGCAGCGTGGGCGCAGGGGGAGATACGCAGTATTTT.

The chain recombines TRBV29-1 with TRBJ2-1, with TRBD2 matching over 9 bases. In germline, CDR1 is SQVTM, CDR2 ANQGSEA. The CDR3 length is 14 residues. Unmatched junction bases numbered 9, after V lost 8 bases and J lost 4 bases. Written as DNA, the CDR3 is TGCAGCTCCACCCCCAGCGGGAGGTACAATGAGCAGTTCTTC. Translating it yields CSSTPSGRYNEQFF.

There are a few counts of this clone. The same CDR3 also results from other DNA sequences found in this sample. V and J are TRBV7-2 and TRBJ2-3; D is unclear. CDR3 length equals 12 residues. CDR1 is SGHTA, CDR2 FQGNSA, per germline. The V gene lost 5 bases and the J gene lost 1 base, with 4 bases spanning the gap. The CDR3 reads CASSPGTDTQYF. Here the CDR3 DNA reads TGTGCCAGCAGCCCAGGCACAGATACGCAGTATTTT.

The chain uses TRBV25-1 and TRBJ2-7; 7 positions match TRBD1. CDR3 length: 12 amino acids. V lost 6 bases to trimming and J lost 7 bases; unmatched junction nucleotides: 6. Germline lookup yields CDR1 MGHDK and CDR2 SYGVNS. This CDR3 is CASSGTVGEQYF. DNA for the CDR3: TGTGCCAGCAGCGGGACAGTTGGAGAGCAGTACTTC.

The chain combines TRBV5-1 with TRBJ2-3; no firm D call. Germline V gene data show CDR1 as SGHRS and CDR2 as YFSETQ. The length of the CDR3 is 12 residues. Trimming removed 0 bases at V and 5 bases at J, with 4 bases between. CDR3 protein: CASSLAQDTQYF. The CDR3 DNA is TGCGCCAGCAGCTTGGCCCAAGATACGCAGTATTTT.

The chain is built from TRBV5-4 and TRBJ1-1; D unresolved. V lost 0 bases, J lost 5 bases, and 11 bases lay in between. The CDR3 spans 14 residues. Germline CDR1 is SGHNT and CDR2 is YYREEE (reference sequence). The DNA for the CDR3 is TGTGCCAGCAGCTTGGTGCAGGTGGGAACTGAAGCTTTCTTT. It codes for CASSLVQVGTEAFF.

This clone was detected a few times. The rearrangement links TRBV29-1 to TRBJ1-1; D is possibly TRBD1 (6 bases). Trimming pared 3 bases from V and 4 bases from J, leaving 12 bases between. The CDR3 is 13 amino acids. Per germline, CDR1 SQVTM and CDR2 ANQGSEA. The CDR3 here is CSVENRAVTEAFF. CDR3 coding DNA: TGCAGCGTTGAGAACAGGGCGGTCACTGAAGCTTTCTTT.

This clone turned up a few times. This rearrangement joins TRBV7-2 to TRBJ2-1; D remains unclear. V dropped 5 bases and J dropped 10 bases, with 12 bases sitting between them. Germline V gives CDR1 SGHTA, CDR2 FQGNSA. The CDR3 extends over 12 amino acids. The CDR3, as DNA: TGTGCCAGCAGCCCCTACTACGGGGAGCAGTTCTTC. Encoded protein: CASSPYYGEQFF.

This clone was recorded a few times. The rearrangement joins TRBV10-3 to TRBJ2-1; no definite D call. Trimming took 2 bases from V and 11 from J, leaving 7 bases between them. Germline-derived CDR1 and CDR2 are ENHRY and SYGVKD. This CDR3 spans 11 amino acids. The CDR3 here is CAISEGVQQFF. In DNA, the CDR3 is TGTGCCATCAGTGAGGGGGTCCAGCAGTTCTTC.

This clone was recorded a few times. The CDR3, as DNA: TGTGCCAGCAGCCTGACTAGCGGCGGCACAGATACGCAGTATTTT. This gives the protein CASSLTSGGTDTQYF. This chain links TRBV6-4 with TRBJ2-3, with 9 bases identical to TRBD2. Per the germline V gene, CDR1 is MRHNA and CDR2 is SNTAGT. Unmatched junction bases numbered 5, after V lost 6 bases and J lost 1 base. The CDR3 runs to 15 residues.